A single sample is the source of the 27 T cell receptor beta chains below, sequenced in a study of T cell changes during pregnancy in multiple sclerosis. Clones were sequenced by immunoSEQ multiplex PCR, and TCRdb holds only the in-frame ones, with some missing. The table lists about 73,000 clones, roughly 90% of them singletons. The source material was peripheral blood, sampled after pregnancy. These receptors all come from a female donor in good health, enrolled as a control in a pregnancy study.

This sequence joins TRBV27 and TRBJ2-5; weak D call: TRBD1 (5 bases). This CDR3 has 13 residues. Deletions cut 6 bases from V and 1 base from J, with 9 bases between. Per germline, CDR1 MNHEY and CDR2 SMNVEV (reference sequence). The CDR3 nucleotides are TGTGCCAGCAGGGACACTGTCCAAGAGACCCAGTACTTC. Translating gives CASRDTVQETQYF.

In DNA, the CDR3 is TGTGCCGGGACAGGGGCCGTCGAGCAGTACTTC. Translated: CAGTGAVEQYF. J is TRBJ2-7 and V is TRBV30, with 10 bases aligning to TRBD1. Germline V gene sequence: CDR1 GTSNPN, CDR2 SVGIG (reference sequence). This CDR3 has 11 residues. The trim removed 8 bases at V and 6 bases at J, leaving 4 bases unmatched.

This clone has a single count. The chain carries TRBV7-2 and TRBJ1-2; TRBD1 is a possible D gene (6 bases). The V gene's germline CDR1 is SGHTA and CDR2 FQGNSA. The V and J ends lost 2 bases and 4 bases respectively, with 11 bases between them. The CDR3 spans 14 residues. The CDR3 nucleotides read TGTGCCAGCAGCTTATTAGTGACAGGCTATGGCTACACCTTC. This gives the protein CASSLLVTGYGYTF.

V is TRBV30 and J is TRBJ1-2; 9 positions match TRBD1. This CDR3 contains 16 residues. In germline, CDR1 is GTSNPN, CDR2 SVGIG (reference sequence). V was clipped by 4 bases and J by 5 bases; unmatched bases: 14. The CDR3 here is CAWKEGATGGVYGYTF. As DNA, the CDR3 is TGTGCCTGGAAAGAAGGGGCGACAGGGGGTGTATATGGCTACACCTTC.

The sample holds a few counts of this clone. V is TRBV6-5 and J is TRBJ1-2; D remains unclear. CDR1 and CDR2 (germline): MNHEY, SVGAGI. V lost 0 bases, J lost 2 bases, and 10 bases lay in between. This CDR3 comprises 15 residues. CDR3 in amino acids: CASSYSGGMNYGYTF. The CDR3 DNA is TGTGCCAGCAGTTACTCTGGAGGGATGAACTATGGCTACACCTTC.

This clone was picked up one time. The CDR3 here is CASSPGQGAAYEQYF. The CDR3 DNA sequence: TGTGCCAGCAGCCCGGGACAGGGGGCGGCCTACGAGCAGTACTTC. This chain links TRBV7-9 with TRBJ2-7, with TRBD1 matching 12 bases. Trimming cost V 5 bases and J 2 bases; bases outside gene matches: 4. Germline V gene data show CDR1 as SEHNR and CDR2 as FQNEAQ (reference sequence). The CDR3 is 15 amino acids.

As regards this clone: The identical CDR3 is also encoded by other nucleotide sequences in the sample. The chain uses TRBV30 and TRBJ2-7; possible D gene TRBD2, 6 bases. The V and J ends lost 5 bases and 4 bases respectively, with 9 bases between them. CDR1 and CDR2 from the germline V gene are GTSNPN and SVGIG (reference sequence). The CDR3 has 11 residues. The CDR3 sequence is CAWAGGYEQYF. The CDR3 DNA follows: TGTGCCTGGGCCGGGGGATACGAGCAGTACTTC.

The chain links TRBV19 to TRBJ2-7; unclear D gene. V was trimmed by 0 bases and J by 1 base, leaving 7 bases between them. Germline V gene data show CDR1 as LNHDA and CDR2 as SQIVND (reference sequence). The CDR3 is made up of 14 amino acids. As DNA, the CDR3 is TGTGCCAGTAGTATAGACGAGGTTTCCTACGAGCAGTACTTC. It specifies CASSIDEVSYEQYF.

V usage is TRBV6-4 and J usage is TRBJ2-1, with D possibly TRBD1 on 6 matching bases. The V gene's germline CDR1 is MRHNA and CDR2 SNTAGT. The V end lost 6 bases, the J end lost 0 bases, and 12 bases lay between the germline ends. The CDR3 length is 15 residues. The CDR3 here is CASSGQGGSYNEQFF. The CDR3 DNA sequence: TGTGCCAGCAGCGGTCAAGGGGGCTCCTACAATGAGCAGTTCTTC.

This chain joins TRBV29-1 and TRBJ2-3, with TRBD2 matching over 14 bases. Germline CDR1 and CDR2: SQVTM and ANQGSEA. The CDR3 sequence is 16 residues long. J lost 4 bases, V lost 6 bases, and 9 bases had no gene match. The CDR3 coding sequence is TGCAGCGTCCTCCAAGGACTAGCGGGAGGCGCAGATACGCAGTATTTT. Its protein is CSVLQGLAGGADTQYF.

The V and J genes are TRBV6-1 and TRBJ2-2; the D is unclear. V was cut by 4 bases and J by 1 base, with 10 bases left in between. The CDR3 runs to 15 residues. Germline loops: CDR1 MNHNS, CDR2 SASEGT. The DNA for the CDR3 is TGTGCCAGCAGTGTTGGCATGTTGAACACCGGGGAGCTGTTTTTT. This gives the protein CASSVGMLNTGELFF.

The table lists this clone with a few counts. V and J are TRBV4-2 and TRBJ1-5; no clear D gene. Trimming took 0 bases from V and 6 from J, leaving 6 bases between them. The CDR3 has 13 residues. The germline V gene encodes CDR1 LGHNA and CDR2 YNFKEQ. CDR3 nucleotides: TGTGCCAGCAGCCAAGAACACCGTCAGCCCCAGCATTTT. Its translation is CASSQEHRQPQHF.

This chain joins TRBV7-9 and TRBJ1-3; no clear D gene. The V and J ends lost 4 bases and 0 bases respectively, with 13 bases between them. The V gene's germline CDR1 is SEHNR and CDR2 FQNEAQ (reference sequence). The CDR3 runs 16 residues. CDR3 nucleotide sequence: TGTGCCAGCAGCTCATCCGCACGGAGCTCTGGAAACACCATATATTTT. Its translation is CASSSSARSSGNTIYF.

The J gene is TRBJ1-2, the V gene TRBV5-1, with 9 bases fitting TRBD1. Germline-derived CDR1 and CDR2 are SGHRS and YFSETQ. This CDR3 has 15 residues. Unmatched junction bases numbered 8, after V lost 2 bases and J lost 6 bases. The CDR3 loop is CASSLTTGGADGYTF. The CDR3 DNA reads TGCGCCAGCAGCTTAACAACAGGGGGCGCGGATGGCTACACCTTC.

This sequence joins TRBV12-5 and TRBJ1-1; possible D gene TRBD1, 5 bases. This CDR3 contains 13 residues. V was trimmed by 6 bases and J by 4 bases, leaving 12 bases between them. Germline CDR1 reads LGHNT; CDR2 reads FRNRAP. This chain's CDR3 is CASGPGFSTEAFF. The CDR3, as DNA: TGTGCTAGTGGACCAGGGTTTAGCACTGAAGCTTTCTTT. The full variable domain, completed using reference TRBV12-5 and TRBJ1-1, is DARVTQTPRHKVTEMGQEVTMRCQPILGHNTVFWYRQTMMQGLELLAYFRNRAPLDDSGMPKDRFSAEMPDATLATLKIQPSEPRDSAVYFCASGPGFSTEAFFGQGTRLTVV.

The genes are TRBV18 and TRBJ1-5; D gene ambiguous. The V gene's germline CDR1 is KGHSH and CDR2 LQKENI. This CDR3 has 14 amino acids. Trimming removed 3 bases from V and 5 bases from J, with 11 bases in between. The CDR3 sequence is CASSPGGIDQPQHF. Here the CDR3 DNA reads TGTGCCAGCTCACCCGGAGGCATCGATCAGCCCCAGCATTTT.

This clone was detected once. The chain has TRBV6-5 and TRBJ2-7, with TRBD1 matching 9 bases. Germline-derived CDR1 and CDR2 are MNHEY and SVGAGI. The J segment lost 4 bases and the V segment lost 3 bases, leaving 7 bases of the junction unmatched. CDR3 length equals 15 residues. The CDR3 protein is CASSYFGGTGYEQYF. CDR3 nucleotides: TGTGCCAGCAGTTATTTCGGGGGGACAGGGTACGAGCAGTACTTC.

CDR3 residues: CASSRLAGVGDTQYF. The CDR3 DNA reads as TGTGCCAGCAGTCGACTAGCGGGAGTTGGAGATACGCAGTATTTT. V usage is TRBV6-5 and J usage is TRBJ2-3; 12 bases agree with TRBD2. Losses at the gene ends were 5 bases for V and 5 bases for J; bases not matched to a gene: 5. Germline V gives CDR1 MNHEY, CDR2 SVGAGI. The CDR3 length is 15 residues.

This chain links TRBV7-2 with TRBJ2-5; D unclear. In germline, CDR1 is SGHTA, CDR2 FQGNSA. This CDR3 region has 15 residues. Trimming shortened V by 5 bases and J by 1 base, and 14 bases separated the two germline ends. The CDR3 DNA reads as TGTGCCAGCAGCCCAGACACGTACCGCCAAGAGACCCAGTACTTC. Residues: CASSPDTYRQETQYF.

The chain combines TRBV7-2 with TRBJ1-2, with a tentative D call TRBD1 (6 bases). V dropped 0 bases and J dropped 8 bases, with 13 bases sitting between them. Germline lookup yields CDR1 SGHTA and CDR2 FQGNSA. The CDR3 contains 14 residues. The CDR3 here is CASSLAGGTNGYTF. CDR3 bases: TGTGCCAGCAGCTTAGCGGGGGGGACAAACGGCTACACCTTC.

The chain couples TRBV9 to TRBJ1-2, with unresolved D. V gave up 4 bases and J gave up 5 bases, with 21 bases separating them. The CDR3 is made up of 16 amino acids. Germline V gene data show CDR1 as SGDLS and CDR2 as YYNGEE. For the CDR3, the DNA is TGTGCCAGCAGCCCCCAGAACGCGCCTCGGGGTTATGGCTACACCTTC. It encodes CASSPQNAPRGYGYTF.

V gene TRBV6-5 combines with J gene TRBJ1-1; 9 bases agree with TRBD1. The V gene's germline CDR1 is MNHEY and CDR2 SVGAGI. Trimming at V came to 2 bases and at J to 13 bases, leaving 8 bases not matched to a gene. There are 13 residues in the CDR3. The CDR3 nucleotides read TGTGCCAGCAGTTACCGGGACAGGGTACATGTTTTCTTT. Translating it yields CASSYRDRVHVFF.

This sequence joins TRBV7-7 and TRBJ2-7, with 9 positions matching TRBD2. With 5 bases clipped from V and 3 bases from J, the junction kept 8 bases outside the gene matches. Looked up from germline, CDR1 is SSHAT and CDR2 is FNYEAQ (reference sequence). This CDR3 spans 15 amino acids. Written as DNA, the CDR3 is TGTGCCAGCAGCCCCCGGACTAGCGCCAACTACGAGCAGTACTTC. This translates into CASSPRTSANYEQYF.

V gene TRBV10-3 combines with J gene TRBJ2-6, with unresolved D. The ends were cut back, 3 bases at V and 7 bases at J, with 10 bases in the middle. CDR1 is ENHRY and CDR2 is SYGVKD in the germline V gene. The CDR3 spans 14 residues. Written as DNA, the CDR3 is TGTGCCATCAGTGATCCTAAGAGTGCCAACGTCCTGACTTTC. Amino acid sequence: CAISDPKSANVLTF.

The CDR3 sequence is CASNKRGADEQYF. In nucleotides, the CDR3 is TGTGCCAGCAACAAGCGGGGGGCGGACGAGCAGTACTTC. The chain is built from TRBV11-2 and TRBJ2-7; 9 bases map to TRBD2. The V gene end was trimmed by 7 bases and the J gene end by 5 bases; junction bases not matched to a gene: 6. This CDR3 has 13 amino acids. Germline V gene data show CDR1 as SGHAT and CDR2 as FQNNGV.

The J gene is TRBJ2-5, the V gene TRBV29-1, with 11 bases fitting TRBD2. The V gene's germline CDR1 is SQVTM and CDR2 ANQGSEA. Trimming cost V 7 bases and J 2 bases; bases outside gene matches: 6. This CDR3 has 14 residues. Written as DNA, the CDR3 is TGCAGCGCTAGCGGGAGGCTATCACAAGAGACCCAGTACTTC. This encodes CSASGRLSQETQYF.

Only a few counts were recorded for this clone. V gene TRBV5-6 combines with J gene TRBJ2-5, with D perhaps TRBD1 (7 bases). Trimming shortened V by 0 bases and J by 7 bases, and 13 bases separated the two germline ends. Germline CDR1 is SGHDT and CDR2 is YYEEEE. The CDR3 contains 14 residues. CDR3 nucleotide sequence: TGTGCCAGCAGCTTGGAGAGGGGGCGGGGGACCCAGTACTTC. Its protein is CASSLERGRGTQYF.